This T cell receptor (beta chain) was recorded in a study of Ad26.COV2.S vaccination and SARS-CoV-2 variants (dated by TCRdb to 2020 to 2022). With respect to the entire study: Donors in the vaccine arm were drawn from COV1001, a phase I-IIa trial of Ad26.COV2.S in healthy adults that was multicentre, randomized, double-blind and placebo-controlled. Sequencing of the TCRbeta repertoire served to evaluate the specificity and breadth of SARS-CoV-2-reactive T cell receptors following Ad26.COV2.S vaccination. Investigators remained blinded to trial group allocation during experiments and outcome assessment. Ad26.COV2.S was given intramuscularly at 5x10^10 or 1x10^11 viral particles, as a single shot or as two shots 56 days apart. The TCR-sequenced set comprised about 32 samples: about 19 Ad26.COV2.S vaccine recipients, 5 placebo recipients and 8 SARS-CoV-2 convalescent individuals. Participants in the trial were split at random into five groups of five each, receiving low-dose or high-dose Ad26.COV2.S once or twice, or else placebo on both occasions.

From the cysteine up to the phenylalanine, the CDR3 has a length of 16 residues. Of all the DNA, just the CDR3 is kept, 48 bases in frame from base 1. Sequences LGHDT (CDR1) and YNNKEL (CDR2) are obtained from the germline V gene (reference sequence). V and J are trimmed by 4 bases and 6 bases, and the gene matches miss 9 bases of the junction. Results and caveats for the whole study, not just this receptor: Vaccine and placebo recipients had comparable non-spike TCR breadth, which fits with the vaccine containing only spike. The authors noted that total T cell responses may have been underestimated by the TCR breadth and depth analyses. Comparing responses between vaccine doses or regimens was not something the study was powered to do. After vaccination, substantial breadth of spike-specific CD8+ and CD4+ T cell responses was reported. Compared with placebo recipients, Ad26.COV2.S recipients showed higher spike-specific TCR breadth (P = 0.0014).

TCRbeta CDR3 regions were sequenced with the immunoSEQ Assay. After extraction, genomic DNA underwent amplification by bias-controlled multiplex PCR, followed by high-throughput sequencing. The study's processing was this. To quantify the absolute abundance of every unique TCRbeta CDR3 region, sequences were collapsed and filtered. T cell fraction was estimated by normalization of TCRbeta template counts to usable DNA, with usable DNA being measured through amplification of reference genes present in all nucleated cells. Repertoire TCRs were annotated as SARS-CoV-2-specific by exact matching of V gene, CDR3 amino acid sequence and J gene to a known reactive TCR set. The reference SARS-CoV-2 TCR set was derived from MIRA and filtered for enrichment in COVID-19-positive ImmuneCODE repertoires, a step that removed public or cross-reactive TCRs. Based on the MIRA antigens, annotated TCRs were further analysed at the level of specific ORF or position within ORF. Breadth was defined as the number of annotated unique rearrangements divided by the total number of unique productive rearrangements, and depth was defined as the summed frequency of the annotated unique rearrangements. Two-sided Wilcoxon rank-sum tests were used to compare TCR breadth between groups. Entries here come from immuneACCESS through TCRdb and include only in-frame sequences with V and J called. Some clones fail to appear in such tables; in the studies checked, an unresolved V gene covers under half of the shortfall, and the cause of the remainder is unknown. The DNA was the basis for D and trimming; V, J and clone size are from that table. This sample holds more than 400,000 clones; 92% were observed only once. 1.5% to 2% of the sample rests with the top ten.

The treatment or condition label corresponds to: around 19 received Ad26.COV2.S at low or high dose, single or two shots; five or six received placebo; per-sample allocation not given. For vaccine and placebo recipients, repertoires were sequenced using samples collected on day 63 after the first injection. Between 29 July and 7 August 2020, Cohort 1b enrolled 20 to 30 adults aged 18-55 years at one site in Boston, USA. Ad26.COV2.S consisted of a replication-incompetent adenovirus type 26 vector by which a prefusion-stabilized SARS-CoV-2 spike protein from the original Wuhan strain was expressed. Turning to this clone: It lacks a known antigen. No base-level quality is on record; no much larger clone is a single base apart.

The chain employs TRBV3-1 (or the pseudogene TRBV3-2) and TRBJ2-1, with TRBD2 identical over 10 junction bases. The specimen was peripheral blood, collected in a trial of Ad26.COV2.S vaccine versus placebo. The source of this sequence is a person between 18 and 65 years old who received the Ad26.COV2.S COVID-19 vaccine or a placebo. The nucleotides are TGTGCCAGCAGCCCAATAAGCGGGGGGGCCGTCAATGAGCAGTTCTTC. Its protein reads: CASSPISGGAVNEQFF.